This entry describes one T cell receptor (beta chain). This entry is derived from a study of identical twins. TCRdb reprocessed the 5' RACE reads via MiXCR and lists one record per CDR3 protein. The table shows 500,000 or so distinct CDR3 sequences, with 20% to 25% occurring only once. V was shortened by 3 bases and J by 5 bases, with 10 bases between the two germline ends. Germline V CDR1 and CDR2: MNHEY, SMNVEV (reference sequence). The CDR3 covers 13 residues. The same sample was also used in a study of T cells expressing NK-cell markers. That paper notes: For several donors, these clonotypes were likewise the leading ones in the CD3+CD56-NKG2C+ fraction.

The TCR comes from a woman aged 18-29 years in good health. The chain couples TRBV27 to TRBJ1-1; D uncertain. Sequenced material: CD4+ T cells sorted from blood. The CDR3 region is CASSFKSRTEAFF. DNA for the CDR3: TGTGCCAGCAGTTTTAAGAGCAGGACTGAAGCTTTCTTT.